This T cell receptor (beta chain) is from a study of spatial heterogeneity in lung cancer. The length of the CDR3 is 16 residues. V gave up 5 bases and J gave up 3 bases; unmatched junction bases: 5. CDR1 and CDR2 (germline): SGHTA, FQGNSA. MiXCR, run by TCRdb on the 5' RACE reads, gives a single entry per CDR3 protein. The sample includes around 87,000 distinct CDR3 sequences, 9.5% to 15% of them seen just once. Described time point: sample taken at primary tumor resection. Whole RNA came from tumor, nontumor lung or frozen PBMC and was sequenced without being sorted. There are many counts of this clonotype.

The source was PBMCs, collected at surgery. This TCR was recovered from a male donor with early-stage non-small cell lung cancer. The genes are TRBV7-2 and TRBJ2-3; 13 bases align to TRBD2. Written as DNA, the CDR3 is TGTGCCAGCAGCCCGCGGACTAGCGGGAGAACAGATACGCAGTATTTT. Its translation is CASSPRTSGRTDTQYF.